This passage covers 14 T cell receptor beta chains from one sample sequenced in a study of control samples from healthy donors and cancer patients. Sequencing was performed with immunoSEQ multiplex PCR; in TCRdb, only in-frame clones are kept and a portion is missing. The top ten clones hold around 24% of a sample with 40,000 to 55,000 clones, 93% of them seen once. The sample taken for sequencing was PBMCs. The receptors shown here come from a woman aged 45-65 years with head and neck cancer.

The V call is TRBV28, the J call TRBJ2-7; tentatively, D is TRBD1 (5 bases). The V end was cut by 7 bases, the J end by 3 bases, with 13 bases between. The CDR3 runs to 13 residues. Germline loops: CDR1 MDHEN, CDR2 SYDVKM. The CDR3 here is CASTPWTNYEQYF. CDR3 sequence (DNA): TGTGCCAGCACCCCGTGGACAAACTACGAGCAGTACTTC. Variable domain in full (rest from reference TRBV28 and TRBJ2-7): DVKVTQSSRYLVKRTGEKVFLECVQDMDHENMFWYRQDPGLGLRLIYFSYDVKMKEKGDIPEGYSVSREKKERFSLILESASTNQTSMYLCASTPWTNYEQYFGPGTRLTVT.

V usage is TRBV7-2 and J usage is TRBJ1-5; 8 nucleotides align to TRBD1. The J segment lost 4 bases and the V segment lost 3 bases, leaving 2 bases of the junction unmatched. Looked up from germline, CDR1 is SGHTA and CDR2 is FQGNSA. The CDR3 contains 14 residues. The DNA of the CDR3 is TGTGCCAGCAGCTTCTACAGGGGGAATCAGCCCCAGCATTTT. It codes for CASSFYRGNQPQHF.

Here the CDR3 DNA reads TGTGCCAGCACCATAGAGGGTTTTATCTCTGGAAACACCATATATTTT. This gives the protein CASTIEGFISGNTIYF. The gene calls are TRBV2 and TRBJ1-3, with D unclear. The germline V gene encodes CDR1 SNHLY and CDR2 FYNNEI. V gave up 7 bases and J gave up 0 bases, with 16 bases separating them. The CDR3 extends over 16 amino acids.

The rearrangement joins TRBV4-1 to TRBJ2-5; maybe TRBD1 (5 bases). This CDR3 is 17 amino acids long. V was trimmed by 0 bases and J by 0 bases, leaving 14 bases between them. CDR1 and CDR2 from the germline V gene are MGHRA and YSYEKL. This CDR3 reads CASSQEVRTTYQETQYF. In DNA form, the CDR3 reads TGCGCCAGCAGCCAAGAGGTCCGGACAACGTACCAAGAGACCCAGTACTTC.

This clone is a singleton in its sample. Other DNA sequences of this sample code for an identical CDR3. V usage is TRBV5-1 and J usage is TRBJ2-2; D is ambiguous. V was cut by 1 base and J by 2 bases, with 0 bases left in between. Germline V lookup: CDR1 SGHRS, CDR2 YFSETQ. The CDR3 consists of 12 residues. In DNA, the CDR3 is TGCGCCAGCAGCTTGAACACCGGGGAGCTGTTTTTT. It is translated as CASSLNTGELFF.

This chain uses TRBV6-2 or TRBV6-3 with TRBJ1-5, with 7 bases aligning to TRBD1. Germline V gene data show CDR1 as MNHEY and CDR2 as SVGEGT. This CDR3 spans 17 amino acids. Unmatched junction bases numbered 9, after V lost 2 bases and J lost 2 bases. For the CDR3, the DNA is TGTGCCAGCAGTTACGATGACAGGGCGTTGGGCAATCAGCCCCAGCATTTT. Amino acid sequence: CASSYDDRALGNQPQHF.

The chain recombines TRBV7-3 with TRBJ2-1, with 7 bases aligning to TRBD2. This CDR3 has 14 amino acids. V trimming: 5 bases; J trimming: 7 bases; junction bases outside the gene matches: 8. CDR1 and CDR2 from the germline V gene are SGHTA and FQGTGA. The CDR3 protein is CASSPHSGMNEQFF. Written as DNA, the CDR3 is TGTGCCAGCAGCCCGCACAGCGGGATGAATGAGCAGTTCTTC. The full variable domain, completed using reference TRBV7-3 and TRBJ2-1, is GAGVSQTPSNKVTEKGKYVELRCDPISGHTALYWYRQSLGQGPEFLIYFQGTGAADDSGLPNDRFFAVRPEGSVSTLKIQRTERGDSAVYLCASSPHSGMNEQFFGPGTRLTVL.

Only a few counts were recorded for this clone. The chain recombines TRBV6-5 with TRBJ2-1, with a possible D match to TRBD2 (5 bases). V dropped 4 bases and J dropped 10 bases, with 11 bases sitting between them. CDR1 and CDR2 from the germline V gene are MNHEY and SVGAGI. CDR3 length: 12 residues. CDR3: CASSSTRGEQFF. In nucleotides, the CDR3 is TGTGCCAGCAGTTCGACGCGAGGGGAGCAGTTCTTC.

The chain joins TRBV18 to TRBJ1-1, with D tentatively TRBD1 (6 bases). The CDR3 runs 15 residues. Trimming pared 0 bases from V and 1 base from J, leaving 9 bases between. Germline CDR1 is KGHSH and CDR2 is LQKENI. The CDR3 DNA reads TGTGCCAGCTCACCACCTACAGGGACGAACACTGAAGCTTTCTTT. It encodes CASSPPTGTNTEAFF.

The gene calls are TRBV5-4 and TRBJ2-7, with TRBD1 matching over 7 bases. This CDR3 has 15 amino acids. Trimming removed 0 bases from V and 3 bases from J; junction bases left unmatched: 6. Per the germline V gene, CDR1 is SGHNT and CDR2 is YYREEE (reference sequence). The CDR3 region is CASSLARAGGYEQYF. Here the CDR3 DNA reads TGTGCCAGCAGCTTGGCAAGGGCAGGGGGCTACGAGCAGTACTTC. The variable domain in full, with the rest retrieved from reference TRBV5-4 and TRBJ2-7, is ETGVTQSPTHLIKTRGQQVTLRCSSQSGHNTVSWYQQALGQGPQFIFQYYREEENGRGNFPPRFSGLQFPNYSSELNVNALELDDSALYLCASSLARAGGYEQYFGPGTRLTVT.

This clone was recorded only once. The chain has TRBV14 and TRBJ2-5, with D possibly TRBD1 on 6 matching bases. This CDR3 contains 15 residues. Germline V CDR1 and CDR2: SGHDN, FVKESK. The V end lost 1 base, the J end lost 5 bases, and 14 bases lay between the germline ends. The CDR3: CASSQGITGQETQYF. The CDR3 coding sequence is TGTGCCAGCAGCCAAGGGATAACAGGGCAGGAGACCCAGTACTTC.

V and J are TRBV7-2 and TRBJ2-3, with 7 bases aligning to TRBD2. The CDR3 runs 15 residues. Trimming cost V 5 bases and J 5 bases; bases outside gene matches: 10. Germline assignment: CDR1 SGHTA and CDR2 FQGNSA. Written as DNA, the CDR3 is TGTGCCAGCAGCCCCGGGTGGGGGGGTCGAGATACGCAGTATTTT. It is translated as CASSPGWGGRDTQYF.

V gene TRBV27 combines with J gene TRBJ2-3; possible D gene TRBD2, 6 bases. This CDR3 comprises 15 residues. V was shortened by 5 bases and J by 3 bases, with 15 bases between the two germline ends. The V gene's germline CDR1 is MNHEY and CDR2 SMNVEV (reference sequence). This chain's CDR3 is CASSPREIRTDTQYF. Here the CDR3 DNA reads TGTGCCAGCAGTCCTCGGGAGATTCGGACAGATACGCAGTATTTT.

The chain couples TRBV18 to TRBJ2-2, with D unclear. V was shortened by 0 bases and J by 1 base, with 3 bases between the two germline ends. Germline V gene lookup returns CDR1 KGHSH and CDR2 LQKENI. The length of the CDR3 is 14 residues. The CDR3 reads CASSPPENTGELFF. The DNA of the CDR3 is TGTGCCAGCTCACCACCCGAGAACACCGGGGAGCTGTTTTTT. Full variable domain (rest looked up from reference TRBV18 and TRBJ2-2): NAGVMQNPRHLVRRRGQEARLRCSPMKGHSHVYWYRQLPEEGLKFMVYLQKENIIDESGMPKERFSAEFPKEGPSILRIQQVVRGDSAAYFCASSPPENTGELFFGEGSRLTVL.